This T cell receptor beta chain was found in a study of T cells after yellow fever vaccination. Study background: SMART-Seq v4 Ultra Low Input handled preparation of low-cell-number fractions.

The CDR3 is 10 residues long. Germline V CDR1 and CDR2: MGHDK, SYGVNS. The V and J ends lost 8 bases and 6 bases respectively, with 6 bases between them. The sample holds many counts of this clonotype. Its antigen is as yet unknown. Study results and limitations: Reappearing after the booster were most of the clones from primary vaccination (approximately 96% CD4, 85% to 90% CD8). Abundant bulk-derived clonotypes could contaminate FACS-sorted repertoires.

Researchers made TCR cDNA using 5'RACE template switching, and this step added a universal primer site and UMIs. TCRdb independently ran MiXCR on the 5' RACE reads; one entry per CDR3 protein. The table lists some 260,000 distinct CDR3 sequences, 5.2% of them singletons. Source: CD4+ T cells sorted from PBMCs, taken on the day of the yellow fever booster vaccination. The gene calls are TRBV25-1 and TRBJ2-3; D is unresolved. The sequence derives from a man aged 18 to 30 who received the YFV17D yellow fever vaccine. The CDR3 loop reads CASGRDTQYF. CDR3 DNA sequence: TGTGCCAGCGGCAGGGATACGCAGTATTTT. The full variable domain, completed using reference TRBV25-1 and TRBJ2-3, is EADIYQTPRYLVIGTGKKITLECSQTMGHDKMYWYQQDPGMELHLIHYSYGVNSTEKGDLSSESTVSRIRTEHFPLTLESARPSHTSQYLCASGRDTQYFGPGTRLTVL.